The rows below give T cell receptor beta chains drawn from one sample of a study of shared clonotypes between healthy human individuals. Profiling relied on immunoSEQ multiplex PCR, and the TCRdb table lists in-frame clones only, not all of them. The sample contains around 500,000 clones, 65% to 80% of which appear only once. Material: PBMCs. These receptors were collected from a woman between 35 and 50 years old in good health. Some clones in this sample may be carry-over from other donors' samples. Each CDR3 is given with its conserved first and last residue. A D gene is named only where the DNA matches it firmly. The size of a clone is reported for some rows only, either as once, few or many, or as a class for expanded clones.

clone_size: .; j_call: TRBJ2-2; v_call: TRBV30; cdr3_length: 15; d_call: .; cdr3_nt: TGTGCCTGGAGAACCGGGACGGCGAACACCGGGGAGCTGTTTTTT; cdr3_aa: CAWRTGTANTGELFF
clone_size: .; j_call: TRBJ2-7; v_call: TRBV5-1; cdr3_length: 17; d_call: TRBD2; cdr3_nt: TGCGCCAGCAGCCCGGGACTAGCGGGAGCCCCCTCCTACGAGCAGTACTTC; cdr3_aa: CASSPGLAGAPSYEQYF
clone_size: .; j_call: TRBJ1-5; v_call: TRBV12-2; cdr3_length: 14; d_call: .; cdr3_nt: TGTGCAAGTCGCTCCGACGCAATTGGTCAGCCCCAGCATTTT; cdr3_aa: CASRSDAIGQPQHF
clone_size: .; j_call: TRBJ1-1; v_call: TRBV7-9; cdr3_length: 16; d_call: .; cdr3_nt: TGTGCCAGCACCCCCACACAGACCGTCTTGGGAACTGAAGCTTTCTTT; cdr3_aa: CASTPTQTVLGTEAFF
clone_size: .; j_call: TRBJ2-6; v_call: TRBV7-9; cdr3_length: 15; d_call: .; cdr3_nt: TGTGCCAGCAGCTCGGCGGGCTCTGGGGCCAACGTCCTGACTTTC; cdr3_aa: CASSSAGSGANVLTF
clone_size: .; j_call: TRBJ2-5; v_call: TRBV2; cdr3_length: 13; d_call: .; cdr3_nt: TGTGCCAGCAGTGACGGGCTAGAGGAGACCCAGTACTTC; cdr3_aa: CASSDGLEETQYF
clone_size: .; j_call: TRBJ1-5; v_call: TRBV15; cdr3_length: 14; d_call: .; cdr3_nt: TGTGCCACCAGCAGAGATCGGGGGGATCAGCCCCAGCATTTT; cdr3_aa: CATSRDRGDQPQHF
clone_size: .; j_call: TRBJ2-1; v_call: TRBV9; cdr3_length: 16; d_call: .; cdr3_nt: TGTGCCAGCAGCGCCGGGACCACTCAATCCTACAATGAGCAGTTCTTC; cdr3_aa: CASSAGTTQSYNEQFF
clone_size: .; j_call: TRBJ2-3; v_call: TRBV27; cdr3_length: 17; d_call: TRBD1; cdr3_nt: TGTGCCAGCAGTTTATATACAGGGGGCGGCCTCACAGATACGCAGTATTTT; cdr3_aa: CASSLYTGGGLTDTQYF
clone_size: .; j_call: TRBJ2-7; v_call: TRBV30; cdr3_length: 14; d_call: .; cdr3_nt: TGTGCCTGGAGTCGCGCTCGGGGTCCCTACGAGCAGTACTTC; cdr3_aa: CAWSRARGPYEQYF
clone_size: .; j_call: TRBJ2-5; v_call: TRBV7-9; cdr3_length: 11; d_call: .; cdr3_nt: TGTGCCAGCAGCTTAGTGAAGACCCAGTACTTC; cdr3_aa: CASSLVKTQYF
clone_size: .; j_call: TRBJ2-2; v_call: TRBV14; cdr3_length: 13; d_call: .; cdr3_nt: TGTGCCAGCAGCCATTTTTTAGTTGGGGAGCTGTTTTTT; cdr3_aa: CASSHFLVGELFF
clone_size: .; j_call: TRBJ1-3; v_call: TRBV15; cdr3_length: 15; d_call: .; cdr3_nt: TGTGCCACCAGCAGAGAACCGACCTCTGGAAACACCATATATTTT; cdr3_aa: CATSREPTSGNTIYF
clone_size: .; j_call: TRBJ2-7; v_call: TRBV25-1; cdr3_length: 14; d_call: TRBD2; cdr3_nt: TGTGCCAGCAGACCTGGACTAGTTTCCCACGGGCAGTACTTC; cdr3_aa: CASRPGLVSHGQYF
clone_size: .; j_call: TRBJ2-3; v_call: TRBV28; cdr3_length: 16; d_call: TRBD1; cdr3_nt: TGTGCCAGCAGTCCCACAGGGGGCCCCGGTTCTGGTACGCAGTATTTT; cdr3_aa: CASSPTGGPGSGTQYF
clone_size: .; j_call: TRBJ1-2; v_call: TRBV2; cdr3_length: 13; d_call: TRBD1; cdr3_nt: TGTGCCAGCAGAGATGACAGGGCCTATGGCTACACCTTC; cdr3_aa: CASRDDRAYGYTF
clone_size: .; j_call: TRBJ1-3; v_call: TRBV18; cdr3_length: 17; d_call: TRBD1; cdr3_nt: TGTGCCAGCTCCCCCCGAGGGGACAGGGTTTCTGGAAACACCATATATTTT; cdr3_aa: CASSPRGDRVSGNTIYF
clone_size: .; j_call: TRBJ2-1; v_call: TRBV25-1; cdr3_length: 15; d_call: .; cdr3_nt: TGTGCCAGCAGTGAATGGAGTCGAGGTAACAATGAGCAGTTCTTC; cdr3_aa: CASSEWSRGNNEQFF
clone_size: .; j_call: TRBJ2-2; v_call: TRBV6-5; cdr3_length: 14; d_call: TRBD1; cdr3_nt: TGTGCCAGCAGCTCCGGGACAGGGGCCGGGGAGCTGTTTTTT; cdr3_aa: CASSSGTGAGELFF
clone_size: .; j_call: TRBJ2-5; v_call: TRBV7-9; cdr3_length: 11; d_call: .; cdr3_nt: TGTGCCAGCAGCAGGGGGGAGACCCAGTACTTC; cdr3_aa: CASSRGETQYF
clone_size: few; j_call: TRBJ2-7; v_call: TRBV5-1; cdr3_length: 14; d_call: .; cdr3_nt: TGCGCCAGCAGCTTGGGGTTCGGGGCGGGGGAGCAGTACTTC; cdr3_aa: CASSLGFGAGEQYF
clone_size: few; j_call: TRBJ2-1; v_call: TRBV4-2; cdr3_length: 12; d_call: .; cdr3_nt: TGTGCCAGCAGCCAAGTTCTCAATGAGCAGTTCTTC; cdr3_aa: CASSQVLNEQFF
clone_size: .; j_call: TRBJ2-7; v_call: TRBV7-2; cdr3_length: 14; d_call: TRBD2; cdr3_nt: TGTGCCAGCAGCCCAACGGGAGGCGCCTACGAGCAGTACTTC; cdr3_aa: CASSPTGGAYEQYF
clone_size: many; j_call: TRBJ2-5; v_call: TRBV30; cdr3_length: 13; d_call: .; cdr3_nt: TGTGCCTGGAGCGGGGGCAGGGAAGAGACCCAGTACTTC; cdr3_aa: CAWSGGREETQYF